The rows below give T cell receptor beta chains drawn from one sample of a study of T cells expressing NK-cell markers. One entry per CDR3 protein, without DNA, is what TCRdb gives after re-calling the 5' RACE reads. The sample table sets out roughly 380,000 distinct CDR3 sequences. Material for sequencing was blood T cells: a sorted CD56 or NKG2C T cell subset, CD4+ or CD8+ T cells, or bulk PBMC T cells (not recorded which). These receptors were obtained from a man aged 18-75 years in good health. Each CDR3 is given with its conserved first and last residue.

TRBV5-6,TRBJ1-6,CASSFPGVSPLHF
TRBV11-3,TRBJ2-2,CASSLGAAGELFF
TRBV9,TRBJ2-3,CASSATESSTDTQYF
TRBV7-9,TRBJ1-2,CASSFVDGTGGFGYTF
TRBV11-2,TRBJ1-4,CASRWDRRDEKLFF
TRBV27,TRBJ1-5,CASSPGLLGGGKQPQHF
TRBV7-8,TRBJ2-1,CASSWTGVQFF
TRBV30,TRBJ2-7,CAWKTGFYEQYF
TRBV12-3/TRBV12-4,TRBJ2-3,CAISLGYGTQYF
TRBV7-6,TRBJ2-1,CASSWGTGGSNEQFF
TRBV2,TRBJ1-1,CASSLRGLLNTEAFF
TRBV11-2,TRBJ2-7,CASSYQAGLSYEQYF
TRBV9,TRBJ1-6,CASRGTEGSPLHF
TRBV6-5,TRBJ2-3,CASSLGARTDTQYF
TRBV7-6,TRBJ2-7,CASSVRVWDPTYEQYF
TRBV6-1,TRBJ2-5,CASSPGAGGRETQYF
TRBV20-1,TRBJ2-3,CSASLAEGIDTQYF
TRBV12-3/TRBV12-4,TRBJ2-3,CASRFLAGGPPQYF
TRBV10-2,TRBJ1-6,CASSERRGSPLHF
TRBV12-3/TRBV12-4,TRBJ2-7,CASTQGGVTYEQYF
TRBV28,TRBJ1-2,CASTPIRADYGYTF
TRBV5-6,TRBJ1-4,CASSSDKSTNEKLFF
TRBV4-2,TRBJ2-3,CASSQDSFGGSTDTQYF
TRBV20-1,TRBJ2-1,CSARERSGSNEQFF
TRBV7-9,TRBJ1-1,CASSGRQVDMNTEAFF
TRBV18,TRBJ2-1,CASSTAGTNYNEQFF
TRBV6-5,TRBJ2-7,CASSYPERSTYEQYF
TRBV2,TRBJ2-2,CASSGGSGTGELFF
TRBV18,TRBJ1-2,CASSPWGDYGYTF
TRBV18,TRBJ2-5,CASSPVSAAGETQYF
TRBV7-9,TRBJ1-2,CASSLRRLTGLSSNYGYTF
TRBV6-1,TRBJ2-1,CASRRTGAPGEQFF
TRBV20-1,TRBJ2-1,CSARVPTSGGWNEQFF
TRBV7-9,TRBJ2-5,CASSLTGTVQETQYF
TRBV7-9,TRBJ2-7,CASSPGLGQGNEQYF
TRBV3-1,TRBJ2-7,CASSRTGQIYEQYF
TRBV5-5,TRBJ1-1,CASSLFLGTAEAFF
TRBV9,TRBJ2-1,CASSVDLSNPYNEQFF
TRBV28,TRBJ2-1,CAGGGGSYNEQFF
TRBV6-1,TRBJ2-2,CASKMDRMNTGELFF
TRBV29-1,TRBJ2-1,CSDRTGVYNEQFF
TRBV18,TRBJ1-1,CASSPMAGQGMNTEAFF
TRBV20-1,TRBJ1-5,CSARGDVTQPQHF
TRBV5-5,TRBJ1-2,CASSLETGFGGYTF
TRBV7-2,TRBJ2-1,CASSLGWGLSYNEQFF
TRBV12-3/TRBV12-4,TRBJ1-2,CASSPFYQNGYTF
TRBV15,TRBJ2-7,CATSISGAPYEQYF